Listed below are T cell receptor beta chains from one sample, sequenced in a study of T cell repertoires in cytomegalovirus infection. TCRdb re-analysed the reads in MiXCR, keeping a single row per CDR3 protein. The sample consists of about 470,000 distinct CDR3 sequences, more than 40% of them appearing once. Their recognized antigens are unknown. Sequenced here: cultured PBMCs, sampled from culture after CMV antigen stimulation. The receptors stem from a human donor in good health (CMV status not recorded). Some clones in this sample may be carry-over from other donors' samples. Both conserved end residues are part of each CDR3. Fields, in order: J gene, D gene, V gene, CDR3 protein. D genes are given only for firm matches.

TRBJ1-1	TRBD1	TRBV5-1	CASSPGTGNAVWTEAFF
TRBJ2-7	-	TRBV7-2	CASSPGLAQYEQYF
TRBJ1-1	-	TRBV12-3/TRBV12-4	CASSFALNTEAFF
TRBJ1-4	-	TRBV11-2	CASSLSPWQAEKLFF
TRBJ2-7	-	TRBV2	CATRRGLSYEQYF
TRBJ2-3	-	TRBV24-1	CATSAGQSPDTQYF
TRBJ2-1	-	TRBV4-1	CASSLIGASEGEQFF
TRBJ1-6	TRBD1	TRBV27	CASTQDRAYSPLHF
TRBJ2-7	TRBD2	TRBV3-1	CASSRTSAGNEQYF
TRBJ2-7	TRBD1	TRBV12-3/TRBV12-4	CASSPYKQGDEQYF
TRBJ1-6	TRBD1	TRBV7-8	CASSQRTGDRLYSPLHF
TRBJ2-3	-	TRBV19	CASSKGLTDTQYF
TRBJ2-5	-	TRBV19	CASSARPPSATLAMGRETQYF
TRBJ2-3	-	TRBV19	CASTSRPAPTDTQYF
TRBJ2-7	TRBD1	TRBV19	CASSTADRGRHEQYF
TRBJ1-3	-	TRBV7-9	CASSLADSRVLSGNTIYF
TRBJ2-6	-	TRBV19	CASTTGQRGEISGANVLTF
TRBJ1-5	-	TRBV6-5	CASSYSRTDQPQHF
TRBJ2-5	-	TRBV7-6	CASSLQGRGEETQYF
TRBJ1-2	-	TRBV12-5	CASGLSGDGNGYTF
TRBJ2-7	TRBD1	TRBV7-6	CASSPQTGGEQYF
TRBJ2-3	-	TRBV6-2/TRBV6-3	CASSYAGWPQYF
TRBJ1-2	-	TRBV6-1	CASSELAGDYGYTF
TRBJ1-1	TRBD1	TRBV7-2	CASSSGTALGTEAFF
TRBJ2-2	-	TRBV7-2	CASSLAGAELFF
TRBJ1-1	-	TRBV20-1	CSASHKTFNTEAFF
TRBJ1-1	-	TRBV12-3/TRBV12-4	CASSLQAVGTEAFF
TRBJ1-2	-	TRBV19	CASSIKGNFYGYTF
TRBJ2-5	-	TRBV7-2	CASSLAGAGSQETQYF
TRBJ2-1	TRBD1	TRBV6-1	CASGIDRDPYNEQFF
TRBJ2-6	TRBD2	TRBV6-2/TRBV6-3	CASSSGGRSAGANVLTF
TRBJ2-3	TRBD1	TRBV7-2	CASSLTRDRGSTDTQYF
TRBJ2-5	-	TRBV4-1	CASSVSNRDYQETQYF
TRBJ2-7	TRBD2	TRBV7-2	CASSLVSGSTYEQYF
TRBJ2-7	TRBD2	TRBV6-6	CASSYREAGSTYEQYF
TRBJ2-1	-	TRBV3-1	CASSQASPDAQTYNEQFF
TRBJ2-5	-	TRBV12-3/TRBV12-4	CASSKPSGVHPQETQYF
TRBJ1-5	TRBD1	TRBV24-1	CATSKGQGVNQPQHF
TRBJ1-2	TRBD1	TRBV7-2	CASSWDRNNYGYTF
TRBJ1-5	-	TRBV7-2	CASSLARQEDLHQPQHF
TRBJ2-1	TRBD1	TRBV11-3	CASSLEGGNPYNEQFF
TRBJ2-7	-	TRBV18	CASSPAQAGRSYEQYF
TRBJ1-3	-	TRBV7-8	CASSLEGSFSGNTIYF
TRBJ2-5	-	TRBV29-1	CSVGDTRTQYF
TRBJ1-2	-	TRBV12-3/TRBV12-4	CASSFTLNYGYTF
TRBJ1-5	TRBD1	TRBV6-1	CASSRQGVQPQHF
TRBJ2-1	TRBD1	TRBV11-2	CASSFVGDRGIRNEQFF
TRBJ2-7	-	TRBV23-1	CASSRQWRNYEQYF
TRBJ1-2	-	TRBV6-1	CASSEAPGWTDGYTF